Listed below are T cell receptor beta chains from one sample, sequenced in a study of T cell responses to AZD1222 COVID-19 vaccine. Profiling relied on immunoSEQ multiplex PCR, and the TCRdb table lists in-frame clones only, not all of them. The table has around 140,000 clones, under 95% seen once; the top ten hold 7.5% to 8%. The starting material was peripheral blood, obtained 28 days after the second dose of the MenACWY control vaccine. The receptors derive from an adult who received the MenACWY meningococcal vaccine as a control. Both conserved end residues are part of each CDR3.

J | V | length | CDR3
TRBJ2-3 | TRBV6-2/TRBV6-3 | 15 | CASSYGQGNTDTQYF
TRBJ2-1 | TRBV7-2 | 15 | CASSLIEGPSNEQFF
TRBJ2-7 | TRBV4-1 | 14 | CASSQGTGVYEQYF
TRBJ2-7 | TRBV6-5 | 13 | CATTGQGAYEQYF
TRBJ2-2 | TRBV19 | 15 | CASSSTGAIAGELFF
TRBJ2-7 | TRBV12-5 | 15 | CASGLDVAGVYEQYF
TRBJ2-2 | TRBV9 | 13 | CAASRAGAGELFF
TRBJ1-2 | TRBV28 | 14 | CASSFTSANYGYTF
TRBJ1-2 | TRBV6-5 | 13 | CASKTVRSYGYTF
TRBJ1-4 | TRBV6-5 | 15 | CASSYGDGEREKLFF
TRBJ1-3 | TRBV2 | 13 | CASSVGGGNTIYF
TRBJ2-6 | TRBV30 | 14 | CAWQKLSGANVLTF
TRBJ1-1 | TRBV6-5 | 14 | CASSYFRQSTEAFF
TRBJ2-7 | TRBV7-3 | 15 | CASAGVAGVESEQYF
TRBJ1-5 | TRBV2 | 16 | CASRIGGRQKNQPQHF